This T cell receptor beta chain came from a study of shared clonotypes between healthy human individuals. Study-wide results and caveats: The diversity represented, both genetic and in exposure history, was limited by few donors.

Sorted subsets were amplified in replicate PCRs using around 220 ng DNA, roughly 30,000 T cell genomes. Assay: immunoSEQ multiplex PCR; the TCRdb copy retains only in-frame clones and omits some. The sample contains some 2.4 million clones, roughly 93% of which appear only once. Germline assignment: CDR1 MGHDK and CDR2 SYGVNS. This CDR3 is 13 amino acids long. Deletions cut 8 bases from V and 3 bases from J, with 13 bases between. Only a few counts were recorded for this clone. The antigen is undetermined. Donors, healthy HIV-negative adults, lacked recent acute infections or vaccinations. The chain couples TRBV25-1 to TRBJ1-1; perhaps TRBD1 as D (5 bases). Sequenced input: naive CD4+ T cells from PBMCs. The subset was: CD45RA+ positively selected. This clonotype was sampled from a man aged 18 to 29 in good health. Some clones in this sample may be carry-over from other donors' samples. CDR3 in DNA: TGTGCCAGCCGAAACCTGGGGGACACTGAAGCTTTCTTT. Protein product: CASRNLGDTEAFF.